This T cell receptor (beta chain) comes out of a study of cytomegalovirus exposure and HLA in healthy donors. Study results and limitations: The classifier reportedly diagnosed cytomegalovirus status with high sensitivity and specificity. For TCR beta chains, V- and J-gene trimming was later linked to a missense DCLRE1C variant.

Nominally healthy donors were sampled, though unrecorded immune exposures were likely. With 60 Vbeta and 13 Jbeta primers, the PCR was carried out. Clones were sequenced by immunoSEQ multiplex PCR, and TCRdb holds only the in-frame ones, with some missing. The sample yields 80,000 or so clones, roughly 80% seen once. With regard to this clone: Its antigen is undetermined.

Germline trimming cut 5 bases from V and 6 bases from J; bases unmatched to any gene: 13. This CDR3 has 16 residues. Germline V gene data show CDR1 as LNHDA and CDR2 as SQIVND (reference sequence). This sequence was found in a woman in her forties in good health and CMV-seronegative. Sequenced input: PBMCs. J is TRBJ1-2 and V is TRBV19, with TRBD1 matching over 9 bases. This CDR3 is CASSVQGARITNGYTF. CDR3 DNA: TGTGCCAGTAGTGTACAGGGGGCCCGAATTACTAATGGCTACACCTTC.